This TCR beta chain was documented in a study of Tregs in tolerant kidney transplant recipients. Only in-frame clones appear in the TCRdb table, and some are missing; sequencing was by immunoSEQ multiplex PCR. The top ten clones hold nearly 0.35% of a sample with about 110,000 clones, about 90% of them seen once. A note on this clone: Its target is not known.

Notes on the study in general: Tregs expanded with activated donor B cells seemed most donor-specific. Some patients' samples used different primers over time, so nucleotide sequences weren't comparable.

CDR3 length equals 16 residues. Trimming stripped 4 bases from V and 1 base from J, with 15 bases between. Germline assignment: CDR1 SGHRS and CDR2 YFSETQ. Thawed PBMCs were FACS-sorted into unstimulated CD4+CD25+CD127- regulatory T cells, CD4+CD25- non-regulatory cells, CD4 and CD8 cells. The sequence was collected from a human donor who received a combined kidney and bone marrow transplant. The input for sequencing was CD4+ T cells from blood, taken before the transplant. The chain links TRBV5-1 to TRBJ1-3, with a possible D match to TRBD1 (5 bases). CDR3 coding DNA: TGCGCCAGCAGCACAATGGGGGGGTCGTCTGGAAACACCATATATTTT. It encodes CASSTMGGSSGNTIYF.